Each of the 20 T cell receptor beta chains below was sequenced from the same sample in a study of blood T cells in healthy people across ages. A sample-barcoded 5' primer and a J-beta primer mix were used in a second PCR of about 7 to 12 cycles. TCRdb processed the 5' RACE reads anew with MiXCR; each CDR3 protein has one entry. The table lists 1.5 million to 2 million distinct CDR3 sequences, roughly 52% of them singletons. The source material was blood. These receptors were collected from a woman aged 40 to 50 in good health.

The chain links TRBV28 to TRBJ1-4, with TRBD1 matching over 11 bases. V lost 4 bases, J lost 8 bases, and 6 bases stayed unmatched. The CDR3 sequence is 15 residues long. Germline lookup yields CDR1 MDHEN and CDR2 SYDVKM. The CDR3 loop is CASSSDRGLQEKLFF. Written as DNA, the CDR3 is TGTGCCAGCAGTTCGGACAGGGGGCTTCAAGAAAAACTGTTTTTT.

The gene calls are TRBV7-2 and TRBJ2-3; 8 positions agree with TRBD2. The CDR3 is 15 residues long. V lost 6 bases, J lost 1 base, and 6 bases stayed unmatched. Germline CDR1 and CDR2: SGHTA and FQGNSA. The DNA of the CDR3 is TGTGCCAGCAGTTCTGTCGGGGGGGGCACAGATACGCAGTATTTT. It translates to CASSSVGGGTDTQYF. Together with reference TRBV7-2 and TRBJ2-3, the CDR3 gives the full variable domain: GAGVSQSPSNKVTEKGKDVELRCDPISGHTALYWYRQSLGQGLEFLIYFQGNSAPDKSGLPSDRFSAERTGGSVSTLTIQRTQQEDSAVYLCASSSVGGGTDTQYFGPGTRLTVL.

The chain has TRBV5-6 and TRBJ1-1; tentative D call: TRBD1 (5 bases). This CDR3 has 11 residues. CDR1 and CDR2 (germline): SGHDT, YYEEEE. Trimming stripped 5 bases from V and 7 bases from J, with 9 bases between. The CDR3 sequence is CASSRGGEAFF. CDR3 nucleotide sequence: TGTGCCAGCAGTCGGGGCGGTGAAGCTTTCTTT.

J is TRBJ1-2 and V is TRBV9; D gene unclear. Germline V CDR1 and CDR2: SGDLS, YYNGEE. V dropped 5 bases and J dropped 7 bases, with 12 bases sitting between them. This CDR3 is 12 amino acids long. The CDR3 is CASSPPGSGYTF. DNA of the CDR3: TGTGCCAGCAGTCCCCCTGGATCTGGCTACACCTTC.

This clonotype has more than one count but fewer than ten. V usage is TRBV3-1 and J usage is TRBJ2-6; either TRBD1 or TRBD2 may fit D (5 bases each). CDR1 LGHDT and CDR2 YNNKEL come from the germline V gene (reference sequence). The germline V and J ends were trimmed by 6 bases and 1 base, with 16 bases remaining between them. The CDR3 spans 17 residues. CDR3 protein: CASRPGRGSSGANVLTF. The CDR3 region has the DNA TGTGCCAGCAGACCTGGCCGGGGCTCATCTGGGGCCAACGTCCTGACTTTC.

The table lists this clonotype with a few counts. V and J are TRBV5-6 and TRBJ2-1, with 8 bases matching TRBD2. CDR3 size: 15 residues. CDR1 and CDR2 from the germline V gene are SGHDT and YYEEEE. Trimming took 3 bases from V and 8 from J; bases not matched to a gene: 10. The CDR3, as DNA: TGTGCCAGCAGCTATATCGGGGGGGGCCGCGATGAGCAGTTCTTC. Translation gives CASSYIGGGRDEQFF.

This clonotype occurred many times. CDR3 DNA sequence: TGTGCCAGCAGCTGGGGGCACCAAGAGACCCAGTACTTC. Amino acid sequence: CASSWGHQETQYF. The genes are TRBV7-2 and TRBJ2-5; a weak D match, TRBD1 (6 bases). This CDR3 is built from 13 residues. CDR1 SGHTA and CDR2 FQGNSA come from the germline V gene. Trimming shortened V by 4 bases and J by 0 bases, and 6 bases separated the two germline ends.

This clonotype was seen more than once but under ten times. As DNA, the CDR3 is TGTGCCACCAGTGATTTTTCTGGGACAGGGGGTATAACTGGACTAAACAATGAGCAGTTCTTC. It codes for CATSDFSGTGGITGLNNEQFF. The rearrangement joins TRBV24-1 to TRBJ2-1, with 11 bases lining up with TRBD1. From germline, CDR1 is KGHDR and CDR2 SFDVKD. The V segment lost 1 base and the J segment 5 bases; nucleotides outside the gene matches: 18. CDR3 length: 21 amino acids.

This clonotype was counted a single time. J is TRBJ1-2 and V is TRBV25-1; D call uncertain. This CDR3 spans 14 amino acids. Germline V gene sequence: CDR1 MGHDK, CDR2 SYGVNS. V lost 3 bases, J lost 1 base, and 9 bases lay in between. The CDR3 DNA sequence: TGTGCCAGCAGTGAGGTACCTATTAACTATGGCTACACCTTC. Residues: CASSEVPINYGYTF.

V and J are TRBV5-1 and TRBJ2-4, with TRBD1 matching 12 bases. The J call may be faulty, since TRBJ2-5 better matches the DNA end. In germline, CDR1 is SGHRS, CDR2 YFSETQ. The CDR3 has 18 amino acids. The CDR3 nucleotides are TGCGCCAGCAGCTTCTGGGGACAGGGGGCCCCAGAGCAAGAGACCCAGTACTTC. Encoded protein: CASSFWGQGAPEQETQYF.

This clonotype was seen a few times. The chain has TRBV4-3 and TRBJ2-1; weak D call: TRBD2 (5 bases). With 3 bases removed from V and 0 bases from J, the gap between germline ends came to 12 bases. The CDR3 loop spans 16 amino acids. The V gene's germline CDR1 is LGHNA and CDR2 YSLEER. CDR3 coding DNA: TGCGCCAGCAGCCATGAGAGCACTAGCTCCTACAATGAGCAGTTCTTC. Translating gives CASSHESTSSYNEQFF.

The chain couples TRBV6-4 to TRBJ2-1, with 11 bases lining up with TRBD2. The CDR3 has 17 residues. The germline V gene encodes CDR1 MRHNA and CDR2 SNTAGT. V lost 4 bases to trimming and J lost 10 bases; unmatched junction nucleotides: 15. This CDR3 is CASSVLAGDYSGMEQFF. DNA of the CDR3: TGTGCCAGCAGTGTACTAGCGGGGGACTACTCCGGCATGGAGCAGTTCTTC.

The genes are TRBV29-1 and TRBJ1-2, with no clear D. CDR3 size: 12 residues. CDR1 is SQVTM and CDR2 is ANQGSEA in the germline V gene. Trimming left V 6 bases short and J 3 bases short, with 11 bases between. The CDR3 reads CSVLGSDYGYTF. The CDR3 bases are TGCAGCGTGCTAGGGTCCGACTATGGCTACACCTTC.

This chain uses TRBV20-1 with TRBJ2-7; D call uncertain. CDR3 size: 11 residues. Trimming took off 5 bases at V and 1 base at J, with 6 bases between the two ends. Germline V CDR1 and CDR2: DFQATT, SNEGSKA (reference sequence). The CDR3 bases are TGCAGTGCTGACAAGTCCTACGAGCAGTACTTC. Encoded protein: CSADKSYEQYF.

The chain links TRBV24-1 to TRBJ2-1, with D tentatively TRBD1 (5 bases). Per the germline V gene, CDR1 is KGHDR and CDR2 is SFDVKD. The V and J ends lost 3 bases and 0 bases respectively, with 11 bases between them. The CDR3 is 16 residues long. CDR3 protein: CATSDPGPSSYNEQFF. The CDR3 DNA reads TGTGCCACCAGTGATCCAGGGCCGAGCTCCTACAATGAGCAGTTCTTC.

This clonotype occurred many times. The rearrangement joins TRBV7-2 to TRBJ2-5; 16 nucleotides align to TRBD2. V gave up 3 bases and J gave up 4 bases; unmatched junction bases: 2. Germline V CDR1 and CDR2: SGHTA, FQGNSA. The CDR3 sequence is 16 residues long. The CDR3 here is CASSLGLAGGRETQYF. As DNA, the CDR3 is TGTGCCAGCAGCTTGGGACTAGCGGGGGGGCGAGAGACCCAGTACTTC.

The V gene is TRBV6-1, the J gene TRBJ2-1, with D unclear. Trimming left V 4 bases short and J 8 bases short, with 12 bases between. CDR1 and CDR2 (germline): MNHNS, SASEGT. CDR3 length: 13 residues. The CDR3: CASSAHHIDEQFF. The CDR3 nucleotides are TGTGCCAGCAGTGCCCACCACATCGATGAGCAGTTCTTC.

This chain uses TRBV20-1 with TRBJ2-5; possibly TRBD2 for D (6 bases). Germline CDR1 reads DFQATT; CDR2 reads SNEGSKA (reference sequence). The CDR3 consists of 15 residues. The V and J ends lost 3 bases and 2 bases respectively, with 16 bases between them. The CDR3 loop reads CSASRIREWQETQYF. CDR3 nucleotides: TGCAGTGCTAGCCGGATTCGGGAGTGGCAAGAGACCCAGTACTTC.

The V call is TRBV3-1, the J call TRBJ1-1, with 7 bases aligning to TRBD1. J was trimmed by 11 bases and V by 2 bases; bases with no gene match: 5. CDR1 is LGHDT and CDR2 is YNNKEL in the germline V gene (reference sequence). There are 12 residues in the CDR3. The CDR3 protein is CASSQLTGEAFF. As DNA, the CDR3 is TGTGCCAGCAGCCAATTAACAGGGGAGGCTTTCTTT.

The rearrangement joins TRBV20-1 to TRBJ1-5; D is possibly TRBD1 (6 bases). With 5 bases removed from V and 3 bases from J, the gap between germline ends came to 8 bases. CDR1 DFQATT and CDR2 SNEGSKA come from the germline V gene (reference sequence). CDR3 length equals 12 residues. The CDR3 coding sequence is TGCAGTGCTCACAGGGTCAATCAGCCCCAGCATTTT. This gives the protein CSAHRVNQPQHF.